The table lists the clone carrying this T cell receptor beta chain with a count of one. TCRdb keeps only in-frame clones here, not all; method: immunoSEQ multiplex PCR. The sample lists 110,000 to 150,000 clones; about nine tenths were seen once. This sample is drawn from a study of control samples from healthy donors and cancer patients. Trimming removed 5 bases from V and 4 bases from J; junction bases left unmatched: 8. Germline CDR1 and CDR2: SGHNT and YYREEE (reference sequence). This CDR3 has 15 amino acids. This clonotype originated in a man aged 30-40 years in good health. Sequencing was carried out using blood. This chain joins TRBV5-4 and TRBJ2-1; the match to TRBD2 covers 8 bases. The chain's CDR3 is CASSPGQREYNEQFF. CDR3 in DNA: TGTGCCAGCAGTCCCGGCCAGCGGGAGTACAATGAGCAGTTCTTC.